The 17 T cell receptor beta chains below all came from one sample that was sequenced in a study of cytomegalovirus exposure and HLA in healthy donors. Primers included in the PCR were 60 Vbeta and 13 Jbeta primers. This table comes from immunoSEQ multiplex PCR, and its TCRdb copy is limited to in-frame clones, with some not included. The table has fewer than 250,000 clones, roughly 80% seen once. Source material: PBMCs. The receptors were sampled from a man in his thirties or forties in good health and CMV-seronegative.

The chain couples TRBV9 to TRBJ2-7; D gene unclear. Germline V gene data show CDR1 as SGDLS and CDR2 as YYNGEE. CDR3 length equals 15 residues. Trimming pared 0 bases from V and 2 bases from J, leaving 12 bases between. The CDR3 sequence: CASSVGGDSTYEQYF. The CDR3 region has the DNA TGTGCCAGCAGCGTAGGCGGCGATTCCACCTACGAGCAGTACTTC.

The chain carries TRBV2 and TRBJ1-5, with 9 positions matching TRBD1. V shed 4 bases, J shed 6 bases, and the junction held 10 bases outside the gene matches. Germline V gene lookup returns CDR1 SNHLY and CDR2 FYNNEI. The CDR3 runs to 16 residues. CDR3 bases: TGTGCCAGCAGTGTAGGGACAGGGTTAGCGACTCAGCCCCAGCATTTT. Its translation is CASSVGTGLATQPQHF.

V gene TRBV5-8 combines with J gene TRBJ2-7, with TRBD1 matching over 10 bases. Unmatched junction bases numbered 5, after V lost 2 bases and J lost 3 bases. This CDR3 contains 15 residues. CDR1 SGHTS and CDR2 YDEGEE come from the germline V gene. The CDR3 DNA follows: TGTGCCAGCAGCTTTGGACAGGGGGTCTTCTACGAGCAGTACTTC. This gives the protein CASSFGQGVFYEQYF.

The V gene is TRBV6-1, the J gene TRBJ2-3; TRBD2 matches 13 bases. Germline V gene lookup returns CDR1 MNHNS and CDR2 SASEGT. V lost 4 bases to trimming and J lost 4 bases; unmatched junction nucleotides: 2. The CDR3 spans 15 residues. The CDR3 protein is CASSGLAGGPDTQYF. In DNA, the CDR3 is TGTGCCAGCAGTGGACTAGCGGGGGGACCAGATACGCAGTATTTT.

This clone was found once. The J gene is TRBJ2-1, the V gene TRBV6-1; D perhaps matches TRBD1 (6 bases). The germline V gene has CDR1 MNHNS and CDR2 SASEGT. V lost 6 bases to trimming and J lost 4 bases, with 16 bases between them. This CDR3 contains 15 residues. CDR3 region: CASRNFGGSYNEQFF. The CDR3, as DNA: TGTGCCAGCAGGAACTTTGGGGGCTCTTACAATGAGCAGTTCTTC.

The V call is TRBV4-3, the J call TRBJ1-4; no clear D gene. CDR3 length: 13 amino acids. Per the germline V gene, CDR1 is LGHNA and CDR2 is YSLEER. V was trimmed by 0 bases and J by 7 bases, leaving 6 bases between them. This CDR3 is CASSQDHSEKLFF. Here the CDR3 DNA reads TGCGCCAGCAGCCAAGATCATTCTGAAAAACTGTTTTTT.

V and J are TRBV5-5 and TRBJ2-7, with D possibly being TRBD2 (5 bases). The V and J ends lost 0 bases and 0 bases respectively, with 10 bases between them. Germline V gene lookup returns CDR1 SGHKS and CDR2 YYEKEE (reference sequence). This CDR3 comprises 15 residues. The CDR3 region is CASSLEAGSSYEQYF. The CDR3 coding sequence is TGTGCCAGCAGCTTGGAGGCTGGGAGCTCCTACGAGCAGTACTTC.

The rearrangement joins TRBV7-8 to TRBJ2-7; 9 nucleotides line up with TRBD1. The length of the CDR3 is 14 residues. Losses at the gene ends were 3 bases for V and 2 bases for J; bases not matched to a gene: 2. Germline assignment: CDR1 SGHVS and CDR2 FQNEAQ. CDR3 nucleotides: TGTGCCAGCAGCTTCCGGGACAGGGCCTACGAGCAGTACTTC. Translation: CASSFRDRAYEQYF. The full variable domain, its missing parts supplied by reference TRBV7-8 and TRBJ2-7, is GAGVSQSPRYKVAKRGQDVALRCDPISGHVSLFWYQQALGQGPEFLTYFQNEAQLDKSGLPSDRFFAERPEGSVSTLKIQRTQQEDSAVYLCASSFRDRAYEQYFGPGTRLTVT.

The gene calls are TRBV7-8 and TRBJ2-7; 7 bases match TRBD1. The length of the CDR3 is 14 residues. Germline CDR1 and CDR2: SGHVS and FQNEAQ. After removal of 1 base from V and 3 bases from J, the junction contained 3 bases not matched to a gene. CDR3 DNA sequence: TGTGCCAGCAGCTTAGGGCAGGGGGACTACGAGCAGTACTTC. Protein: CASSLGQGDYEQYF.

This chain connects TRBV10-3 to TRBJ2-5; possible D gene TRBD2, 6 bases. This CDR3 is 11 amino acids long. The V end was cut by 10 bases, the J end by 3 bases, with 9 bases between. CDR1 and CDR2 from the germline V gene are ENHRY and SYGVKD. The CDR3: CATGGEETQYF. CDR3 DNA: TGTGCCACCGGGGGTGAAGAGACCCAGTACTTC.

The gene calls are TRBV7-9 and TRBJ2-5, with TRBD1 identical over 8 bases. Trimming cost V 0 bases and J 3 bases; bases outside gene matches: 6. The germline V gene has CDR1 SEHNR and CDR2 FQNEAQ (reference sequence). The CDR3 is made up of 16 amino acids. CDR3 region: CASSLADRVIEETQYF. The CDR3 nucleotides are TGTGCCAGCAGCTTAGCGGACAGGGTCATCGAAGAGACCCAGTACTTC.

For this clone: Mismatch with germline at one junction end may stem from a read error. The chain has TRBV28 and TRBJ2-6; tentatively, D is TRBD1 (5 bases). Germline V gene data show CDR1 as MDHEN and CDR2 as SYDVKM. The CDR3 is 15 amino acids. In nucleotides, the CDR3 is TGTGCCAGCAAAGGCAGGCCCTCTGGGGCCAGCGTCCTGACTTTC. Translating gives CASKGRPSGASVLTF.

This chain connects TRBV5-5 to TRBJ1-2, with D perhaps matching TRBD1 (6 bases). Germline CDR1 is SGHKS and CDR2 is YYEKEE (reference sequence). V lost 4 bases and J lost 2, with 15 bases in between. This CDR3 comprises 15 residues. CDR3 in amino acids: CASSRGGALNYGYTF. The CDR3 nucleotides read TGTGCCAGCAGCCGGGGGGGGGCCTTGAACTATGGCTACACCTTC.

The genes are TRBV2 and TRBJ2-7; D gene ambiguous. Trimming pared 3 bases from V and 6 bases from J, leaving 6 bases between. In germline, CDR1 is SNHLY, CDR2 FYNNEI. The CDR3 contains 11 residues. CDR3 sequence reads: CASSEESEQYF. In DNA, the CDR3 is TGTGCCAGCAGTGAGGAGTCCGAGCAGTACTTC.

The chain combines TRBV21-1 with TRBJ2-7; the table's D call of TRBD1 was not tested on the DNA. TRBV21-1 is classified as a pseudogene. This CDR3 is 13 amino acids long. The DNA for the CDR3 is TGTGCCACCCGGACAGGGCTCCTCTACGAGCAGTACTTC. Amino acids: CATRTGLLYEQYF.

The gene calls are TRBV19 and TRBJ1-6; D not resolved. The CDR3 has 15 residues. The V end was cut by 0 bases, the J end by 3 bases, with 6 bases between. The germline V gene encodes CDR1 LNHDA and CDR2 SQIVND (reference sequence). The CDR3 protein is CASSIDRHYNSPLHF. The CDR3 region has the DNA TGTGCCAGTAGTATAGATCGACACTATAATTCACCCCTCCACTTT.

The chain recombines TRBV19 with TRBJ2-3; TRBD1 might be the D (6 bases). The CDR3 consists of 17 residues. Looked up from germline, CDR1 is LNHDA and CDR2 is SQIVND (reference sequence). The V and J ends lost 4 bases and 2 bases respectively, with 19 bases between them. CDR3 loop: CASSTYTITGNTDTQYF. The CDR3 DNA reads as TGTGCCAGTAGTACCTATACCATAACAGGGAACACAGATACGCAGTATTTT.